The T cell receptor beta chain described here comes from a study of cytomegalovirus exposure and HLA in healthy donors. There are 16 residues in the CDR3. Germline CDR1 reads SGHRS; CDR2 reads YFSETQ. V lost 0 bases and J 4 bases, leaving 14 bases between the germline ends. Produced via immunoSEQ multiplex PCR; TCRdb's table is partial and in-frame only. The sample lists about 140,000 clones, roughly nine tenths occurring once. The chain links TRBV5-1 to TRBJ1-3; D unclear. The source material was PBMCs. This receptor was obtained from a man between 18 and 35 years old in good health and CMV-seronegative. For the CDR3, the DNA is TGCGCCAGCAGCTTGGCCGGGTCCCCCTACGGAAACACCATATATTTT. It specifies CASSLAGSPYGNTIYF.